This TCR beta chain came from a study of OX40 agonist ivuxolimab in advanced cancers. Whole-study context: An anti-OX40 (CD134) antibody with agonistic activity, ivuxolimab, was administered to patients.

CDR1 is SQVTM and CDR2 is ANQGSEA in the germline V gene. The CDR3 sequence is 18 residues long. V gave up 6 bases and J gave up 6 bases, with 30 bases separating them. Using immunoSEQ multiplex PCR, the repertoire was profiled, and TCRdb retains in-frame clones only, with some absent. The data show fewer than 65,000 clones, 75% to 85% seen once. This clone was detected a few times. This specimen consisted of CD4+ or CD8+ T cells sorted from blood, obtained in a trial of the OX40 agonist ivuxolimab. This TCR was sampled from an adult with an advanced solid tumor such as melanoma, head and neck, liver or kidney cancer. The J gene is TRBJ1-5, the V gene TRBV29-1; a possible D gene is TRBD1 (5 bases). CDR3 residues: CSVQTSQEESGMFQPQHF. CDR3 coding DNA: TGCAGCGTACAGACGAGCCAGGAGGAGTCAGGGATGTTTCAGCCCCAGCATTTT.